The rows below give T cell receptor beta chains drawn from one sample of a study of blood T cells in healthy people across ages. TCRdb redid the calling of the 5' RACE reads with MiXCR, one entry per CDR3 protein. The table shows roughly 800,000 distinct CDR3 sequences, with roughly 34% occurring only once. The sequenced sample was blood. These receptor sequences come from a man between 18 and 29 years old in good health. Each CDR3 is given with its conserved first and last residue. D genes are given only for firm matches. Clone sizes are given selectively: once, few, many, or a class where the clone is expanded.

clone size,V gene,J gene,CDR3 length,D gene,CDR3 DNA,CDR3 protein
-,TRBV6-5,TRBJ2-7,15,TRBD1,TGTGCCAGCAGCCCCTTGGGGACAGGCACCTACGAGCAGTACTTC,CASSPLGTGTYEQYF
few,TRBV6-5,TRBJ1-2,14,TRBD1,TGTGCCAGCAGACGGACAGGGGGCGGCTATGGCTACACCTTC,CASRRTGGGYGYTF
-,TRBV13,TRBJ2-7,15,TRBD1,TGTGCCAGCAGCCACAGGACAGGGGACTCCTACGAGCAGTACTTC,CASSHRTGDSYEQYF
many,TRBV15,TRBJ2-1,17,-,TGTGCCACCAGCAGAGGGGTGATATCTAGCTCCTACAATGAGCAGTTCTTC,CATSRGVISSSYNEQFF
few,TRBV29-1,TRBJ2-1,12,TRBD1,TGCAGCGTATGGACAGGGGGGAATGAGCAGTTCTTC,CSVWTGGNEQFF
few,TRBV12-3/TRBV12-4,TRBJ1-6,17,TRBD1,TGTGCCAGCAGCACCGACAGGGGGCGAAAGTATAATTCACCCCTCCACTTT,CASSTDRGRKYNSPLHF
-,TRBV12-3/TRBV12-4,TRBJ1-3,14,-,TGTGCCAGCAGGCCGGGCAGCTCTGGAAACACCATATATTTT,CASRPGSSGNTIYF
few,TRBV20-1,TRBJ2-7,14,TRBD2,TGCAGTGCTAGTCGGGGGGGCGGGTACAATGAGCAGTACTTC,CSASRGGGYNEQYF
-,TRBV6-1,TRBJ2-3,20,TRBD2,TGTGCCAGCAGTCCAATCGGACTAGCGGGAGCTTCATCTAGCACAGATACGCAGTATTTT,CASSPIGLAGASSSTDTQYF
many,TRBV5-1,TRBJ2-3,16,-,TGCGCCAGCAGCACACGGCAGGGCGGCGGCACAGATACGCAGTATTTT,CASSTRQGGGTDTQYF
-,TRBV6-2/TRBV6-3,TRBJ2-5,14,-,TGTGCCAGCAGCCCCGGGACCATGGTCGAGACCCAGTACTTC,CASSPGTMVETQYF
few,TRBV6-4,TRBJ1-2,14,-,TGTGCCAGCAGTGACTCTCGGTCGGAACATGGCTACACCTTC,CASSDSRSEHGYTF
-,TRBV4-1,TRBJ2-3,15,-,TGCGCCAGCAGCCGGGTTCAGCAGGGTGCAGATACGCAGTATTTT,CASSRVQQGADTQYF
-,TRBV5-1,TRBJ2-3,16,-,TGCGCCAGCAGCCCTGGGGCGGCAGGGAGCACAGATACGCAGTATTTT,CASSPGAAGSTDTQYF
few,TRBV7-8,TRBJ2-3,14,-,TGTGCCAGCAGCTCCTTAGGGATCACAGATACGCAGTATTTT,CASSSLGITDTQYF
many,TRBV20-1,TRBJ2-1,14,-,TGCAGTGCTAGAGTTAGCGGCTCCTACAATGAGCAGTTCTTC,CSARVSGSYNEQFF
few,TRBV15,TRBJ2-5,15,-,TGTGCCACCAGCAGAGTAAAGGGGGGACAAGAGACCCAGTACTTC,CATSRVKGGQETQYF
-,TRBV10-3,TRBJ2-3,12,-,TGTGCCATCAGTGAAAGAGTAGATACGCAGTATTTT,CAISERVDTQYF
few,TRBV6-6,TRBJ1-6,15,TRBD1,TGTGCCAGCAGTCCGACTGACAGGGGGAATTCACCCCTCCACTTT,CASSPTDRGNSPLHF
-,TRBV7-9,TRBJ2-7,14,-,TGTGCCAGCAGCGCCTTAGGCGGGACCTACGAGCAGTACTTC,CASSALGGTYEQYF
-,TRBV14,TRBJ2-1,16,TRBD1,TGTGCCAGCAGCCTAGGACAGGGGTTTGTCTACAATGAGCAGTTCTTC,CASSLGQGFVYNEQFF
-,TRBV5-1,TRBJ2-7,14,TRBD1,TGCGCCAGCATGACCGGGACAGGGTCCTACGAGCAGTACTTC,CASMTGTGSYEQYF
-,TRBV2,TRBJ1-4,15,-,TGTGCCAGCAGTGACCGGGGGCAGGGTAGTGAAAAACTGTTTTTT,CASSDRGQGSEKLFF
-,TRBV20-1,TRBJ1-4,13,-,TGCAGTGCTAGAGAGGGGGCGCGTGAAAAACTGTTTTTT,CSAREGAREKLFF
-,TRBV6-5,TRBJ2-4,15,-,TGTGCCAGCAGTCGCCGAGGAGATGGGGGTCCTGAGCAGTACTTC,CASSRRGDGGPEQYF
few,TRBV7-6,TRBJ2-2,14,-,TGTGCCAGCAGCCTCGAAGGGGTCACCGGGGAGCTGTTTTTT,CASSLEGVTGELFF
-,TRBV2,TRBJ2-2,15,TRBD1,TGTGCCAGCAGAAACGGACAGGGACACACCGGGGAGCTGTTTTTT,CASRNGQGHTGELFF
-,TRBV12-3/TRBV12-4,TRBJ1-2,13,TRBD1,TGTGCCAGCAGACAACAGGGGGCCGAGGGCTGCACCTTC,CASRQQGAEGCTF
once,TRBV3-1,TRBJ2-7,15,TRBD1,TGTGCCAGATCGACACCGGGACAGTACTCCTACGAGCAGTACTTC,CARSTPGQYSYEQYF
many,TRBV7-2,TRBJ2-1,15,-,TGTGCCAGCAGCCCACAGGGTAATACCTACAATGAGCAGTTCTTC,CASSPQGNTYNEQFF
many,TRBV7-6,TRBJ2-1,14,-,TGTGCCAGCAGCTTAGAAGTCGGTTCCAATGAGCAGTTCTTC,CASSLEVGSNEQFF
-,TRBV7-2,TRBJ2-7,16,TRBD2,TGTGCCAGCAGCCCCCAGCGGGGGGGCTCCTACAATGAGCAGTACTTC,CASSPQRGGSYNEQYF
-,TRBV2,TRBJ2-7,10,-,TGTACCAGCAGTGAATACGAGCAGTACTTC,CTSSEYEQYF
few,TRBV10-3,TRBJ1-2,12,-,TGTGCCATCGAGGGGGTTAACTATGGCTACACCTTC,CAIEGVNYGYTF
-,TRBV6-2/TRBV6-3,TRBJ2-4,14,-,TGTGCCAGCAGTTACTCAGGGTCGTCTAACATTCAGTACTTC,CASSYSGSSNIQYF
-,TRBV5-1,TRBJ2-1,17,TRBD2,TGCGCCAGCAGCCCCTCTAGCGGGTTAAGCTCCTACAATGAGCAGTTCTTC,CASSPSSGLSSYNEQFF
few,TRBV4-1,TRBJ1-6,18,-,TGCGCCAGCAGCCAAGAAGTCTCTTGGGGCTCCTATAATTCACCCCTCCACTTT,CASSQEVSWGSYNSPLHF
many,TRBV7-2,TRBJ2-3,12,-,TGTGCCAGCAGCTTAGTTCTTCAGGGGCAGTATTTT,CASSLVLQGQYF
few,TRBV7-9,TRBJ2-5,13,-,TGTGCCAGCTATCGAGGAGACATCAATGAGCAGTACTTC,CASYRGDINEQYF
many,TRBV5-5,TRBJ2-1,13,-,TGTGCCAGCAGCGTGACCCCTGGGTATGAGCAGTTCTTC,CASSVTPGYEQFF
few,TRBV12-3/TRBV12-4,TRBJ2-5,15,-,TGTGCCAGCTCTTTAGTGGGGGGGCTTCAAGAGACCCAGTACTTC,CASSLVGGLQETQYF
-,TRBV4-3,TRBJ1-6,15,TRBD1,TGCGCCAGCAGCCGAGGGACAGCCTATAATTCACCCCTCCACTTT,CASSRGTAYNSPLHF
-,TRBV11-2,TRBJ2-1,17,TRBD2,TGTGCCAGCAGCTCGACTAGCGGGAGCCCCCGCTCCTACGAGCAGTTCTTC,CASSSTSGSPRSYEQFF
-,TRBV29-1,TRBJ2-3,16,-,TGCAGCTACCGAGGGGTTCTCGCGAGTGGCACAGATACGCAGTATTTT,CSYRGVLASGTDTQYF
few,TRBV12-3/TRBV12-4,TRBJ2-2,13,-,TGTGCCAGCGCGACACCGAACACCGGGGAGCTGTTTTTT,CASATPNTGELFF
many,TRBV14,TRBJ2-5,15,TRBD1,TGTGCCAGCAGCCACGGGCGACAGGGCCAAGAGACCCAGTACTTC,CASSHGRQGQETQYF
-,TRBV4-3,TRBJ1-6,17,TRBD1,TGCGCCAGCAGCCAGGGAGGGACAGAAGCATATAATTCACCCCTCCACTTT,CASSQGGTEAYNSPLHF
many,TRBV12-3/TRBV12-4,TRBJ2-1,10,-,TGTGCCAGCGCTGGGAATGAGCAGTTCTTC,CASAGNEQFF
-,TRBV15,TRBJ1-2,16,-,TGTGCCACCAGCAGAGATCTAGACGGGTCCCGCGATGGCTACACCTTC,CATSRDLDGSRDGYTF
-,TRBV30,TRBJ2-1,11,-,TGTGTCCTGGAGGTCCGGTATGAGCAGTTCTTC,CVLEVRYEQFF
-,TRBV9,TRBJ2-7,16,-,TGTGCCAGCAGCCCCGCCCCCGGGACACTGTCCTACGAGCAGTACTTC,CASSPAPGTLSYEQYF
few,TRBV6-1,TRBJ1-2,14,-,TGTGCCAGCAGCCGAAGAGGACAGAACTATGGCTACACCTTC,CASSRRGQNYGYTF